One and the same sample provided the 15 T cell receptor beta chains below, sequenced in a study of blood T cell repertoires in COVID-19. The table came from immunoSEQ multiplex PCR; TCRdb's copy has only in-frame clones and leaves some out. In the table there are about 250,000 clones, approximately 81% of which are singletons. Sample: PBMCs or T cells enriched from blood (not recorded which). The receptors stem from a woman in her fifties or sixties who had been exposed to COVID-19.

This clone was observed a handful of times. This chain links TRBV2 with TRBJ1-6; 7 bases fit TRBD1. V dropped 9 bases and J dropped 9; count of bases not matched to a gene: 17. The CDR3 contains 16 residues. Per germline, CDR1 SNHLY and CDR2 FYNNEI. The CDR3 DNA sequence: TGTGCCAGTAGAACAGGGGTCCTGGGGGATATTTCACCCCTCCACTTT. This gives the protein CASRTGVLGDISPLHF.

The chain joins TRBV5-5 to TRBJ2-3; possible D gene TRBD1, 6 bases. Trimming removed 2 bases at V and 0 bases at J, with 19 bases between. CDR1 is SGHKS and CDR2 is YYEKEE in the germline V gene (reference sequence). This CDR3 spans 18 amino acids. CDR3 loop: CASSFFSPGTPSTDTQYF. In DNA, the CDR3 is TGTGCCAGCAGCTTTTTTAGCCCCGGGACACCAAGCACAGATACGCAGTATTTT.

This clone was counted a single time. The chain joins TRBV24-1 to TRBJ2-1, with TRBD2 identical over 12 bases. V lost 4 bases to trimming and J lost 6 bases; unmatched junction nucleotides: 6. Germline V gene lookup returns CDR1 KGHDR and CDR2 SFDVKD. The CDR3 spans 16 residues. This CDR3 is CATSDPTSGGSNEQFF. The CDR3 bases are TGTGCCACCAGTGACCCTACTAGCGGGGGGTCCAATGAGCAGTTCTTC.

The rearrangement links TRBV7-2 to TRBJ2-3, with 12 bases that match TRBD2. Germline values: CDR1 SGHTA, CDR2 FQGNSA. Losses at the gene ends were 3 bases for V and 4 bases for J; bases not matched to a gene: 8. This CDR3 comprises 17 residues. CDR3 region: CASSLVRLAGVSDTQYF. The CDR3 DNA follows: TGTGCCAGCAGCTTGGTGAGACTAGCGGGGGTCTCAGATACGCAGTATTTT.

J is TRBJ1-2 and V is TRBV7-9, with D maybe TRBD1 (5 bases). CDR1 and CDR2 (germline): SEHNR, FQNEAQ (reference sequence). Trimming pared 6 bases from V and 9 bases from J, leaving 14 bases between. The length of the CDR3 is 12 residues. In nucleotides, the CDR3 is TGTGCCAGCAGTCAGACACGGGGGAGCTACACCTTC. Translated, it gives CASSQTRGSYTF.

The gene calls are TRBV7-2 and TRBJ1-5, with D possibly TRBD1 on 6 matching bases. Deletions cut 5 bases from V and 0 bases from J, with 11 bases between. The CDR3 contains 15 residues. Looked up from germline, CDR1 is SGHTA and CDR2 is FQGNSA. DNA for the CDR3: TGTGCCAGCAGCCCCCAGGGGTATAGCAATCAGCCCCAGCATTTT. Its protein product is CASSPQGYSNQPQHF.

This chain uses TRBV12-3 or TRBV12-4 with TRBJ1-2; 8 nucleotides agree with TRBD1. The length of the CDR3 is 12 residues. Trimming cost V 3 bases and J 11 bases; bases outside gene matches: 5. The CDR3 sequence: CASSLRQGWYTF. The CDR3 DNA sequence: TGTGCCAGCAGTTTGCGACAGGGGTGGTACACCTTC.

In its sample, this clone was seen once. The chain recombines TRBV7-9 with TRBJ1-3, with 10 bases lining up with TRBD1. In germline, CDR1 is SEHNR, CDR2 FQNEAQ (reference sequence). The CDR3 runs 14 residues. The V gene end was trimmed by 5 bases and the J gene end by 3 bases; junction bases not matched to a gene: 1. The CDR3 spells CASSGDRGGNTIYF. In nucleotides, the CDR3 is TGTGCCAGCAGCGGGGACAGGGGTGGAAACACCATATATTTT.

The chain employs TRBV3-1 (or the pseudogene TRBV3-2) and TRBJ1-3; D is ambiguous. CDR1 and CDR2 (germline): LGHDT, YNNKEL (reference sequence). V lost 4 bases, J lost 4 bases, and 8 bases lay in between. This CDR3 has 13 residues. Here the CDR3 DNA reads TGTGCCAGCAGCCCATTCAGGGGAAACACCATATATTTT. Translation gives CASSPFRGNTIYF.

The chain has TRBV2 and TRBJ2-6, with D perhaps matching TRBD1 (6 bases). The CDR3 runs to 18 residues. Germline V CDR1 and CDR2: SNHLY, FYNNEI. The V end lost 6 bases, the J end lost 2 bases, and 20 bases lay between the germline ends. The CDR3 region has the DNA TGTGCCAGCAGGAAACAGGGTGGGGTTGGCACTGGGGCCAACGTCCTGACTTTC. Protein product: CASRKQGGVGTGANVLTF.

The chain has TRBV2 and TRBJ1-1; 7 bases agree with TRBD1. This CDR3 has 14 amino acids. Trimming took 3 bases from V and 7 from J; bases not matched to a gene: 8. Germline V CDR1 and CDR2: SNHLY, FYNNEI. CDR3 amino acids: CASSDLDRWGEAFF. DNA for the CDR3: TGTGCCAGCAGTGACCTGGACAGGTGGGGTGAAGCTTTCTTT.

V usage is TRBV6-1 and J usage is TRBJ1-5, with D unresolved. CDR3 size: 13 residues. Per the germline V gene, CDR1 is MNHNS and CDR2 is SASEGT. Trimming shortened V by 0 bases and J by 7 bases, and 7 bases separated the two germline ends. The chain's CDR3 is CASSEAGLQPQHF. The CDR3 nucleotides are TGTGCCAGCAGTGAAGCGGGCTTGCAGCCCCAGCATTTT.

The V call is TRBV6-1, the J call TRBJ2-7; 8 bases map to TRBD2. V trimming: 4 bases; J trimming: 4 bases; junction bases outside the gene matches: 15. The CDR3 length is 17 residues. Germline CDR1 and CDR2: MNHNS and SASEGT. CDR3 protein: CASSGAGATLGGYEQYF. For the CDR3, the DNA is TGTGCCAGCAGTGGAGCGGGGGCTACCCTCGGGGGGTACGAGCAGTACTTC.

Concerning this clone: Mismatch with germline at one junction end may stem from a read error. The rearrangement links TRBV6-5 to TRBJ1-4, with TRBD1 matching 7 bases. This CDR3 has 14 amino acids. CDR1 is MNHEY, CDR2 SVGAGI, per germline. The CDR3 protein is CASRYRGENEKLFF. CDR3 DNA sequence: TGTGCCAGCCGTTACAGGGGTGAAAATGAAAAACTGTTTTTT.

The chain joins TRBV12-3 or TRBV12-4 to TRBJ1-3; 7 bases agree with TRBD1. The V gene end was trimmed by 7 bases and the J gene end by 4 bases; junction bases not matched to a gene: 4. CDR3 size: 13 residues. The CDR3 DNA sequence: TGTGCCAGCATCGACAGGGACGGAAACACCATATATTTT. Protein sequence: CASIDRDGNTIYF.